This TCR beta chain stems from a study of T-cell memory formation after mild COVID-19. Germline V gene lookup returns CDR1 KGHSH and CDR2 LQKENI. The CDR3 is made up of 14 amino acids. V was clipped by 5 bases and J by 3 bases; unmatched bases: 7. Libraries for TCRalpha and TCRbeta carried sample barcodes and unique molecular identifiers via 5'RACE. Via MiXCR, TCRdb re-called the 5' RACE reads, giving one row per CDR3 protein. The table shows a few hundred thousand distinct CDR3 sequences, with approximately 22% occurring only once. The sample taken for sequencing was PBMCs or a T cell subset sorted from them (not recorded which). The TCR was taken from a man between 18 and 35 years old who had mild COVID-19 (a few samples of this study predate the infection). Cell type and time point are not known. The genes are TRBV18 and TRBJ2-7; 7 bases map to TRBD1. The CDR3 DNA reads TGTGCCAGCTCATCGCCGGGACAGTACTACGAGCAGTACTTC. Protein product: CASSSPGQYYEQYF. Variable domain in full (rest from reference TRBV18 and TRBJ2-7): NAGVMQNPRHLVRRRGQEARLRCSPMKGHSHVYWYRQLPEEGLKFMVYLQKENIIDESGMPKERFSAEFPKEGPSILRIQQVVRGDSAAYFCASSSPGQYYEQYFGPGTRLTVT.